This TCR beta chain is drawn from a study of cytomegalovirus exposure and HLA in healthy donors. Study observations and caveats: In vitro, three CMV-associated chains proved specific for CMV antigens.

Of note for this clone: Antigen unknown.

The CDR3 sequence is 11 residues long. Looked up from germline, CDR1 is LNHDA and CDR2 is SQIVND (reference sequence). Trimming cost V 8 bases and J 0 bases, with 4 bases left between them. 60 Vbeta and 13 Jbeta primers were used in PCR. Per the authors' pipeline: Counted up in a later analysis, unique TCR beta chains came to about 80 million, with some 11 million shared. Libraries were prepared by immunoSEQ multiplex PCR; TCRdb keeps only in-frame clonotypes and omits some of them. That table supplies the V and J calls and clone size; D and trimming were determined from the DNA. The sample has 100,000 to 150,000 clones, and its top ten clones hold over 1.5%.

The chain joins TRBV19 to TRBJ1-1, with unresolved D. The sequencing input was PBMCs. The clonotype was recovered from a man aged 18 to 30 in good health and CMV-seronegative. CDR3 protein: CASAVNTEAFF. The CDR3 DNA reads TGTGCCAGTGCAGTGAACACTGAAGCTTTCTTT. The entire variable domain, with the rest obtained from reference TRBV19 and TRBJ1-1, is as follows: DGGITQSPKYLFRKEGQNVTLSCEQNLNHDAMYWYRQDPGQGLRLIYYSQIVNDFQKGDIAEGYSVSREKKESFPLTVTSAQKNPTAFYLCASAVNTEAFFGQGTRLTVV.